These T cell receptor beta chains were read from a single sample in a study of shared clonotypes between healthy human individuals. The protocol was immunoSEQ multiplex PCR, while the TCRdb copy is restricted to in-frame clones and leaves out a portion. Of about 2,500,000 clones detected, 85% to 95% appear once; the ten largest clones hold about 0.13%. Sequencing was done on a sample of naive CD4+ T cells sorted from blood. These receptors all come from a man younger than 35 in good health. CDR3s include the opening cysteine and the closing phenylalanine or tryptophan. Each record gives: clone size, V gene, D gene, J gene, CDR3 DNA, CDR3 protein. D genes are given only for firm matches. Size tells how often a clone was seen (once, few, many) or the class of an expanded clone, and some rows leave it out.

clone_size: .
v_call: TRBV19
d_call: .
j_call: TRBJ2-7
cdr3_nt: TGTGCCAGTAGTATATCGGGGCGAAGCCCCTACGAGCAGTACTTC
cdr3_aa: CASSISGRSPYEQYF

clone_size: once
v_call: TRBV5-1
d_call: TRBD1
j_call: TRBJ2-6
cdr3_nt: TGCGCCAGCAGCCCAACAGGGGGCTTTCCCTCTGGGGCCAACGTCCTGACTTTC
cdr3_aa: CASSPTGGFPSGANVLTF

clone_size: .
v_call: TRBV7-3
d_call: TRBD2
j_call: TRBJ2-2
cdr3_nt: TGTGCCAGCAGCACGTCAAGCGGGGCCAGTCGTAGGGCCGGGGAGCTGTTTTTT
cdr3_aa: CASSTSSGASRRAGELFF

clone_size: .
v_call: TRBV5-5
d_call: .
j_call: TRBJ1-5
cdr3_nt: TGTGCCAGCAGCTTGGACAGTAATCAGCCCCAGCATTTT
cdr3_aa: CASSLDSNQPQHF

clone_size: once
v_call: TRBV6-5
d_call: .
j_call: TRBJ1-5
cdr3_nt: TGTGCCAGCAGCCCTAGGGGAGGTGGTCAGCCCCAGCATTTT
cdr3_aa: CASSPRGGGQPQHF

clone_size: few
v_call: TRBV7-9
d_call: TRBD1
j_call: TRBJ1-5
cdr3_nt: TGTGCCAGCAGCGTAGGACAGGGGATCGGTCAGCCCCAGCATTTT
cdr3_aa: CASSVGQGIGQPQHF

clone_size: .
v_call: TRBV6-5
d_call: .
j_call: TRBJ1-1
cdr3_nt: TGTGCCAGCAGTTACGGCAACCTTAACACTGAAGCTTTCTTT
cdr3_aa: CASSYGNLNTEAFF

clone_size: .
v_call: TRBV4-2
d_call: .
j_call: TRBJ2-2
cdr3_nt: TGTGCCAGCAGCCAGCCCGGAGCGGACGAGCTGTTTTTT
cdr3_aa: CASSQPGADELFF

clone_size: once
v_call: TRBV7-9
d_call: .
j_call: TRBJ1-2
cdr3_nt: TGTGCCAGCAGCTTATCCGGCGGGACCGTCAGCTATGGCTACACCTTC
cdr3_aa: CASSLSGGTVSYGYTF

clone_size: .
v_call: TRBV27
d_call: TRBD1
j_call: TRBJ2-7
cdr3_nt: TGTGCCAGCAGCCGTACCGGGACAGGGGGCTTCTACGAGCAGTACTTC
cdr3_aa: CASSRTGTGGFYEQYF

clone_size: .
v_call: TRBV11-2
d_call: TRBD1
j_call: TRBJ2-2
cdr3_nt: TGTGCCAGCAGCCCGGACAGGGGGCGGACCGGGGAGCTGTTTTTT
cdr3_aa: CASSPDRGRTGELFF

clone_size: .
v_call: TRBV10-3
d_call: TRBD1
j_call: TRBJ2-3
cdr3_nt: TGTGCCATCAGTGGGGGACAGGGAGATACGCAGTATTTT
cdr3_aa: CAISGGQGDTQYF

clone_size: .
v_call: TRBV19
d_call: TRBD1
j_call: TRBJ1-5
cdr3_nt: TGTGCCAGTAGTATAGGACAGGGTTGGCCCCAGCATTTT
cdr3_aa: CASSIGQGWPQHF

clone_size: .
v_call: TRBV27
d_call: TRBD1
j_call: TRBJ1-2
cdr3_nt: TGTGCCAGCAGTGCAACAGGGGGCGCGTTTGGCTACACCTTC
cdr3_aa: CASSATGGAFGYTF

clone_size: .
v_call: TRBV7-9
d_call: TRBD2
j_call: TRBJ2-1
cdr3_nt: TGTGCCAGCAGCTTAGTTTCTAGCGGACACTACAATGAGCAGTTCTTC
cdr3_aa: CASSLVSSGHYNEQFF

clone_size: few
v_call: TRBV2
d_call: .
j_call: TRBJ1-5
cdr3_nt: TGTGCCAGCAGTGATGACAGTATCCGGCAGCCCCAGCATTTT
cdr3_aa: CASSDDSIRQPQHF

clone_size: .
v_call: TRBV19
d_call: .
j_call: TRBJ1-1
cdr3_nt: TGTGCCAGTAGTATCCCAAGGGAAAACGCTGAAGCTTTCTTT
cdr3_aa: CASSIPRENAEAFF

clone_size: .
v_call: TRBV2
d_call: TRBD2
j_call: TRBJ2-7
cdr3_nt: TGTGCCAGCAGTGAAGGGTCGGGAGGGCCTTACGAGCAGTACTTC
cdr3_aa: CASSEGSGGPYEQYF

clone_size: .
v_call: TRBV5-4
d_call: .
j_call: TRBJ2-7
cdr3_nt: TGTGCCAGCAGCGCGCCCTCGGGCGGGGCCAACGAGCAGTACTTC
cdr3_aa: CASSAPSGGANEQYF

clone_size: .
v_call: TRBV5-6
d_call: .
j_call: TRBJ1-1
cdr3_nt: TGTGCCAGCAGCTTGATCTTCGGTAACACTGAAGCTTTCTTT
cdr3_aa: CASSLIFGNTEAFF

clone_size: .
v_call: TRBV21-1
d_call: .
j_call: TRBJ2-5
cdr3_nt: TGTGCCAGCAGCCTCCGTCTAGCGGGAGAAGAGACCCAGTACTTC
cdr3_aa: CASSLRLAGEETQYF

clone_size: .
v_call: TRBV5-1
d_call: TRBD1
j_call: TRBJ2-2
cdr3_nt: TGCGCCAGCAGCTTGCCCGGGACAGGGAGGGCCGGGGAGCTGTTTTTT
cdr3_aa: CASSLPGTGRAGELFF

clone_size: .
v_call: TRBV11-2
d_call: .
j_call: TRBJ2-7
cdr3_nt: TGTGCCAGCAGCAAACCTGGCGGGGATACCTACGAGCAGTACTTC
cdr3_aa: CASSKPGGDTYEQYF

clone_size: .
v_call: TRBV10-1
d_call: TRBD1
j_call: TRBJ2-2
cdr3_nt: TGCGCCACCACGGGACAGCTTGGGACCGGGGAGCTGTTTTTT
cdr3_aa: CATTGQLGTGELFF

clone_size: .
v_call: TRBV18
d_call: .
j_call: TRBJ2-7
cdr3_nt: TGTGCCAGCTCATCCCGACAGACCTACGAGCAGTACTTC
cdr3_aa: CASSSRQTYEQYF

clone_size: .
v_call: TRBV30
d_call: .
j_call: TRBJ2-2
cdr3_nt: TGTGCCTGGAGTACACTCCGTTGGGCGGACACCGGGGAGCTGTTTTTT
cdr3_aa: CAWSTLRWADTGELFF

clone_size: .
v_call: TRBV10-3
d_call: TRBD1
j_call: TRBJ2-7
cdr3_nt: TGTGCCATCAGTGGGGGGACAGGGACGGGCGAGCAGTACTTC
cdr3_aa: CAISGGTGTGEQYF

clone_size: .
v_call: TRBV6-6
d_call: TRBD1
j_call: TRBJ2-3
cdr3_nt: TGTGCCAGCAACCGACCGGACAGGGCTGGAGATACGCAGTATTTT
cdr3_aa: CASNRPDRAGDTQYF

clone_size: few
v_call: TRBV7-9
d_call: .
j_call: TRBJ1-2
cdr3_nt: TGTGCCAGCAGCTTAGGGCCTGCCAGGACCTTC
cdr3_aa: CASSLGPARTF

clone_size: .
v_call: TRBV11-3
d_call: .
j_call: TRBJ2-1
cdr3_nt: TGTGCCAGCAGCGAAACAGAACTTTACAATGAGCAGTTCTTC
cdr3_aa: CASSETELYNEQFF

clone_size: .
v_call: TRBV27
d_call: .
j_call: TRBJ2-7
cdr3_nt: TGTGCCAGCAGTTTAAGGTGGCTCGGCTACGAGCAGTACTTC
cdr3_aa: CASSLRWLGYEQYF

clone_size: .
v_call: TRBV5-4
d_call: TRBD2
j_call: TRBJ2-3
cdr3_nt: TGTGCCAGCAGCCCCGGAGGTCTAGCGGAAGATACGCAGTATTTT
cdr3_aa: CASSPGGLAEDTQYF

clone_size: few
v_call: TRBV20-1
d_call: TRBD1
j_call: TRBJ1-2
cdr3_nt: TGCAGTGCCAGGACAGGGACTGGCTACACCTTC
cdr3_aa: CSARTGTGYTF

clone_size: .
v_call: TRBV5-6
d_call: TRBD1
j_call: TRBJ2-1
cdr3_nt: TGTGCCAGCAGCTGGGACAGTAACTCCTACAATGAGCAGTTCTTC
cdr3_aa: CASSWDSNSYNEQFF

clone_size: .
v_call: TRBV6-6
d_call: .
j_call: TRBJ2-1
cdr3_nt: TGTGCCAGCAGTGATACCTTCTCGGGACCCAATGAGCAGTTCTTC
cdr3_aa: CASSDTFSGPNEQFF

clone_size: .
v_call: TRBV5-1
d_call: .
j_call: TRBJ1-1
cdr3_nt: TGCGCCAGCAGCTCAGGACAGCCCAGCCTCCCCACTGAAGCTTTCTTT
cdr3_aa: CASSSGQPSLPTEAFF

clone_size: .
v_call: TRBV5-4
d_call: TRBD2
j_call: TRBJ2-2
cdr3_nt: TGTGCCAGCAGCTGGAGCGGGGGGGAAGGAAGGGAGCTGTTTTTT
cdr3_aa: CASSWSGGEGRELFF

clone_size: .
v_call: TRBV18
d_call: .
j_call: TRBJ1-3
cdr3_nt: TGTGCCAGCTCACCAAGTTCCGGGGGTGGAAACACCATATATTTT
cdr3_aa: CASSPSSGGGNTIYF

clone_size: few
v_call: TRBV6-5
d_call: .
j_call: TRBJ1-1
cdr3_nt: TGTGCCACACAAGGGGTCAACACTGAAGCTTTCTTT
cdr3_aa: CATQGVNTEAFF

clone_size: .
v_call: TRBV5-1
d_call: .
j_call: TRBJ1-3
cdr3_nt: TGCGCCAGCAGCTCGGACAGCTACTCTGGAAACACCATATATTTT
cdr3_aa: CASSSDSYSGNTIYF

clone_size: .
v_call: TRBV11-2
d_call: TRBD2
j_call: TRBJ2-3
cdr3_nt: TGTGCCAGCAGCTCGAGGGCTAGCGGGGGAGCAGATACGCAGTATTTT
cdr3_aa: CASSSRASGGADTQYF

clone_size: .
v_call: TRBV5-5
d_call: .
j_call: TRBJ2-3
cdr3_nt: TGTGCCAGCAGCTTGTCGGTAGGGCGCACAGATACGCAGTATTTT
cdr3_aa: CASSLSVGRTDTQYF

clone_size: .
v_call: TRBV6-5
d_call: .
j_call: TRBJ1-1
cdr3_nt: TGTGCCAGCAGTACCGGGCCGATGAAACCTGAAGCTTTCTTT
cdr3_aa: CASSTGPMKPEAFF

clone_size: once
v_call: TRBV28
d_call: TRBD1
j_call: TRBJ2-7
cdr3_nt: TGTGCCAGCAGTTTAACAGGGGCTTTCTACGAGCAGTACTTC
cdr3_aa: CASSLTGAFYEQYF

clone_size: few
v_call: TRBV7-2
d_call: TRBD2
j_call: TRBJ2-3
cdr3_nt: TGTGCCAGCAGCTCGAGCGGGGTTAGCACAGATACGCAGTATTTT
cdr3_aa: CASSSSGVSTDTQYF

clone_size: .
v_call: TRBV7-9
d_call: .
j_call: TRBJ1-1
cdr3_nt: TGTGCCAGCATCAAAAACACTGAAGCTTTCTTT
cdr3_aa: CASIKNTEAFF

clone_size: .
v_call: TRBV5-6
d_call: TRBD1
j_call: TRBJ1-4
cdr3_nt: TGTGCCAGCAGCTGGGACAGGGGCCTTACTAATGAAAAACTGTTTTTT
cdr3_aa: CASSWDRGLTNEKLFF

clone_size: .
v_call: TRBV6-1
d_call: .
j_call: TRBJ2-7
cdr3_nt: TGTGCCAGCAGTGAAGCTTCCACAGGAACCTACGAGCAGTACTTC
cdr3_aa: CASSEASTGTYEQYF

clone_size: .
v_call: TRBV15
d_call: .
j_call: TRBJ2-2
cdr3_nt: TGTGCCACCAGCACAGGGACTCAGAACACCGGGGAGCTGTTTTTT
cdr3_aa: CATSTGTQNTGELFF

clone_size: .
v_call: TRBV11-2
d_call: TRBD1
j_call: TRBJ1-1
cdr3_nt: TGTGCCAGCAGCTTAGAATCGGGACAGCGCACTGAAGCTTTCTTT
cdr3_aa: CASSLESGQRTEAFF

clone_size: .
v_call: TRBV15
d_call: .
j_call: TRBJ1-5
cdr3_nt: TGTGCCACCAGCAGAGCCGGTCAGCCCCAGCATTTT
cdr3_aa: CATSRAGQPQHF

clone_size: .
v_call: TRBV11-2
d_call: TRBD1
j_call: TRBJ2-1
cdr3_nt: TGTGCCAGCAACAGGGGGCTCTTGTACAATGAGCAGTTCTTC
cdr3_aa: CASNRGLLYNEQFF

clone_size: .
v_call: TRBV4-1
d_call: TRBD2
j_call: TRBJ2-7
cdr3_nt: TGCGCCAGCAGCCAAGAACTAGCGGGGTACTACGAGCAGTACTTC
cdr3_aa: CASSQELAGYYEQYF

clone_size: .
v_call: TRBV11-3
d_call: .
j_call: TRBJ2-5
cdr3_nt: TGTGCCAGCAGCCCGTGGGGGGGCGAGACCCAGTACTTC
cdr3_aa: CASSPWGGETQYF

clone_size: .
v_call: TRBV7-9
d_call: .
j_call: TRBJ2-7
cdr3_nt: TGTGCCAGCAGGCGAGACAGTTACGAGCAGTACTTC
cdr3_aa: CASRRDSYEQYF

clone_size: few
v_call: TRBV18
d_call: TRBD1
j_call: TRBJ1-1
cdr3_nt: TGTGCCAGCTCACCTGACAGGGGGCGGACTGAAGCTTTCTTT
cdr3_aa: CASSPDRGRTEAFF

clone_size: .
v_call: TRBV20-1
d_call: .
j_call: TRBJ1-1
cdr3_nt: TGCAGTGCTAGAGCCCCCCCAGAAGCTTTCTTT
cdr3_aa: CSARAPPEAFF

clone_size: .
v_call: TRBV30
d_call: .
j_call: TRBJ2-3
cdr3_nt: TGTGCCTTCGCCGGTCCAAATACGCAGTATTTT
cdr3_aa: CAFAGPNTQYF

clone_size: .
v_call: TRBV25-1
d_call: .
j_call: TRBJ1-1
cdr3_nt: TGTGCCAGCAGTCCACCCAGGGGCAGGAACACTGAAGCTTTCTTT
cdr3_aa: CASSPPRGRNTEAFF

clone_size: once
v_call: TRBV6-1
d_call: .
j_call: TRBJ2-2
cdr3_nt: TGTGCCAGCAGCCTAGTCCCCGGGGAGCTGTTTTTT
cdr3_aa: CASSLVPGELFF